This T cell receptor beta chain was observed in a study of blood T cell repertoires in COVID-19. Turning to the study itself: Samples representing acute and convalescent COVID-19 were sourced from the United States, Italy and Spain. T cells, B-cell-depleted T cells, or PBMCs provided the cDNA or gDNA that served as material.

In the original workflow: The authors estimated nucleated cell counts from reference gene primer amplification. TCRdb's table, derived via immunoSEQ multiplex PCR, lists solely in-frame clones and lacks some. Clone size and the V and J calls come from that table; the DNA yielded D and trimming. This sample yields around 100,000 clones, of which 87% are seen a single time; 2% to 2.5% belongs to the top ten. V lost 7 bases and J 10 bases, leaving 8 bases between the germline ends. Germline lookup yields CDR1 KGHDR and CDR2 SFDVKD. This CDR3 has 10 amino acids. There are a few counts of this clone. Sample: peripheral blood. The gene calls are TRBV24-1 and TRBJ2-3; D uncertain. The receptor's source is a man aged 45 to 65 with active COVID-19. In nucleotides, the CDR3 is TGTGCCACCAGGTACAATGCGCAGTATTTT. Amino acid sequence: CATRYNAQYF.